This entry lists 29 T cell receptor beta chains sequenced from one sample in a study of T-cell reconstitution after alpha-beta-depleted transplantation in children. Molecular barcoding with unique molecular identifiers was used for the TCRbeta library. TCRdb reprocessed the PCR reads via MiXCR and lists one record per CDR3 protein. The table records about 500,000 distinct CDR3 sequences, approximately 32% of them present only once. This material consisted of PBMCs from the stem cell graft donor, taken from the stem cell graft. The source of these receptors is a human donor who donated a stem cell graft to a child with aplastic anemia.

The V and J genes are TRBV6-2 or TRBV6-3 and TRBJ2-7; the match to TRBD1 covers 9 bases. The V gene's germline CDR1 is MNHEY and CDR2 SVGEGT. The CDR3 has 18 amino acids. After removal of 2 bases from V and 0 bases from J, the junction contained 11 bases not matched to a gene. Here the CDR3 DNA reads TGTGCCAGCAGTTACACCCCATCCGGGACAGGGAGCTCCTACGAGCAGTACGTC. It codes for CASSYTPSGTGSSYEQYV.

The sample holds a few counts of this clonotype. This chain links TRBV15 with TRBJ2-7, with a possible D match to TRBD2 (5 bases). CDR1 LNHNV and CDR2 YYDKDF come from the germline V gene (reference sequence). This CDR3 spans 15 amino acids. The V gene lost 0 bases and the J gene lost 5 bases, with 14 bases spanning the gap. CDR3 in DNA: TGTGCCACCAGCAGAGATCCCGGACTCACTAACGAGCAGTACTTC. It specifies CATSRDPGLTNEQYF.

This sequence joins TRBV3-1 and TRBJ2-1; D is perhaps TRBD2 (5 bases). The germline V gene has CDR1 LGHDT and CDR2 YNNKEL (reference sequence). Trimming took off 4 bases at V and 5 bases at J, with 15 bases between the two ends. The CDR3 contains 15 residues. CDR3 protein: CASSRLGRGNNEQFF. The CDR3 DNA reads as TGTGCCAGCAGCCGACTTGGACGGGGAAACAATGAGCAGTTCTTC.

The chain joins TRBV20-1 to TRBJ2-1; 9 bases are shared with TRBD1. Trimming cost V 6 bases and J 3 bases; bases outside gene matches: 3. The germline CDR1 and CDR2 sequences are DFQATT and SNEGSKA (reference sequence). The CDR3 loop spans 13 amino acids. The CDR3 DNA sequence: TGCAGTGCGCCGGGACAGGGCTACAATGAGCAGTTCTTC. This sequence encodes CSAPGQGYNEQFF.

The rearrangement joins TRBV27 to TRBJ2-1; 8 bases map to TRBD2. The ends lost 4 bases at V and 5 bases at J; junction bases unmatched: 7. Germline V lookup: CDR1 MNHEY, CDR2 SMNVEV (reference sequence). The CDR3 contains 15 residues. The CDR3 sequence is CASSSPGLGDNEQFF. The CDR3, as DNA: TGTGCCAGCAGTTCTCCGGGACTAGGGGACAATGAGCAGTTCTTC.

This clonotype was picked up one time. The gene calls are TRBV19 and TRBJ1-5, with a tentative D call TRBD1 (6 bases). The CDR3 loop spans 16 amino acids. Trimming cost V 6 bases and J 3 bases, with 18 bases left between them. Germline V gene sequence: CDR1 LNHDA, CDR2 SQIVND (reference sequence). CDR3 sequence: CASRAGGATSNQPQHF. Here the CDR3 DNA reads TGTGCCAGTAGGGCGGGGGGGGCTACATCCAATCAGCCCCAGCATTTT.

In this sample, this clonotype turned up a few times. The chain combines TRBV12-3 or TRBV12-4 with TRBJ1-1; D is uncertain. The CDR3 is 11 residues long. V lost 8 bases and J 5 bases, leaving 9 bases between the germline ends. CDR3 sequence (DNA): TGTGCCAGCCGCTCGGGTACTGAAGCTTTCTTT. This translates into CASRSGTEAFF.

This clonotype was found a few times. V gene TRBV12-3 or TRBV12-4 combines with J gene TRBJ1-1, with D hard to call. V lost 3 bases and J lost 2, with 7 bases in between. This CDR3 contains 13 residues. CDR3 amino acids: CASSFLPNTEAFF. CDR3 nucleotides: TGTGCCAGCAGTTTCCTCCCTAACACTGAAGCTTTCTTT.

The chain uses TRBV7-2 and TRBJ1-1, with D maybe TRBD1 (5 bases). The CDR3 consists of 13 residues. Germline values: CDR1 SGHTA, CDR2 FQGNSA. V lost 1 base and J lost 6, with 9 bases in between. The CDR3 DNA reads as TGTGCCAGCAGCTTAGTTGCCAGGGCTGAAGCTTTCTTT. This gives the protein CASSLVARAEAFF.

This rearrangement joins TRBV28 to TRBJ2-2, with TRBD2 as a possible D gene (5 bases). CDR1 MDHEN and CDR2 SYDVKM come from the germline V gene. This CDR3 region has 12 residues. Trimming stripped 7 bases from V and 6 bases from J, with 9 bases between. CDR3 sequence (DNA): TGTGCCAGCAAGCGAGGGCCCGGGGAGCTGTTTTTT. This sequence encodes CASKRGPGELFF.

The V call is TRBV6-2 or TRBV6-3, the J call TRBJ1-1; D gene ambiguous. V was pared by 6 bases and J by 1 base, with 6 bases between. The CDR3 runs 12 residues. The germline CDR1 and CDR2 sequences are MNHEY and SVGEGT. CDR3 DNA: TGTGCCAGCAGGAACCGGAACACTGAAGCTTTCTTT. As protein: CASRNRNTEAFF.

In its sample, this clonotype was seen a few times. J is TRBJ2-7 and V is TRBV15; 11 bases fit TRBD2. CDR1 and CDR2 from the germline V gene are LNHNV and YYDKDF (reference sequence). This CDR3 region has 15 residues. V shed 5 bases, J shed 2 bases, and the junction held 5 bases outside the gene matches. CDR3 DNA sequence: TGTGCCACCAGCGAGGGACTAGCGGACACCTACGAGCAGTACTTC. Its protein is CATSEGLADTYEQYF.

Only one count was recorded for this clonotype. The chain couples TRBV29-1 to TRBJ1-1, with D unclear. Germline V CDR1 and CDR2: SQVTM, ANQGSEA. V was clipped by 3 bases and J by 1 base, with 9 bases between them. This CDR3 region has 13 residues. The CDR3 bases are TGCAGCGTTGATACACTGCGGAACACTGAAGCTTTCTTT. This sequence encodes CSVDTLRNTEAFF.

The V and J genes are TRBV27 and TRBJ1-5; D unresolved. Germline CDR1 is MNHEY and CDR2 is SMNVEV (reference sequence). Between the trimmed V and J ends, which lost 3 bases and 4 bases, there was a span of 7 bases. This CDR3 is 13 amino acids long. DNA of the CDR3: TGTGCCAGCAGTTTTACGAGAAATCAGCCCCAGCATTTT. Protein product: CASSFTRNQPQHF.

The table lists this clonotype with a few counts. J is TRBJ2-1 and V is TRBV4-3; D is unresolved. Trimming shortened V by 0 bases and J by 8 bases, and 14 bases separated the two germline ends. The length of the CDR3 is 15 residues. From germline, CDR1 is LGHNA and CDR2 YSLEER. Here the CDR3 reads CASSQDFLPGYEQFF. The DNA of the CDR3 is TGCGCCAGCAGCCAAGATTTCCTACCGGGCTATGAGCAGTTCTTC.

This clonotype occurred once. The chain employs TRBV28 and TRBJ1-5; no reliable D call. Germline lookup yields CDR1 MDHEN and CDR2 SYDVKM. This CDR3 is built from 17 residues. V lost 2 bases to trimming and J lost 2 bases, with 16 bases between them. For the CDR3, the DNA is TGTGCCAGCAGTTTAGTTGGAGGGAGGATTGGCAATCAGCCCCAGCATTTT. It encodes CASSLVGGRIGNQPQHF.

This clonotype showed up just a few times. V is TRBV27 and J is TRBJ1-2, with D tentatively TRBD1 (6 bases). The V gene's germline CDR1 is MNHEY and CDR2 SMNVEV (reference sequence). The CDR3 is 13 amino acids. Trimming left V 5 bases short and J 8 bases short, with 15 bases between. The CDR3 sequence: CASSLARDIGYTF. In DNA, the CDR3 is TGTGCCAGCAGTCTAGCACGGGACATCGGCTACACCTTC.

The chain recombines TRBV30 with TRBJ1-1; D unclear. The CDR3 length is 14 residues. Trimming removed 0 bases from V and 0 bases from J, with 8 bases in between. Germline CDR1 reads GTSNPN; CDR2 reads SVGIG (reference sequence). DNA for the CDR3: TGTGCCTGGAGTGTCCCGTATATGAACACTGAAGCTTTCTTT. Protein: CAWSVPYMNTEAFF. Full variable domain (rest looked up from reference TRBV30 and TRBJ1-1): SQTIHQWPATLVQPVGSPLSLECTVEGTSNPNLYWYRQAAGRGLQLLFYSVGIGQISSEVPQNLSASRPQDRQFILSSKKLLLSDSGFYLCAWSVPYMNTEAFFGQGTRLTVV.

This clonotype was detected a few times. The rearrangement joins TRBV6-1 to TRBJ2-1; 13 bases fit TRBD2. This CDR3 comprises 19 residues. Germline lookup yields CDR1 MNHNS and CDR2 SASEGT. The J segment lost 8 bases and the V segment lost 6 bases, leaving 19 bases of the junction unmatched. CDR3 in amino acids: CASSKRPTGTSGASDEQFF. CDR3 DNA: TGTGCCAGCAGCAAGAGACCCACCGGGACTAGCGGGGCCAGCGATGAGCAGTTCTTC.

V gene TRBV28 combines with J gene TRBJ2-1; perhaps TRBD1 as D (5 bases). V was cut by 6 bases and J by 6 bases, with 12 bases left in between. CDR3 length: 13 residues. Germline V lookup: CDR1 MDHEN, CDR2 SYDVKM. The CDR3 spells CASRAPGSNEQFF. Here the CDR3 DNA reads TGTGCCAGCAGGGCCCCAGGGTCCAATGAGCAGTTCTTC.

The V gene is TRBV10-3, the J gene TRBJ2-7, with 7 positions matching TRBD1. Looked up from germline, CDR1 is ENHRY and CDR2 is SYGVKD. Unmatched junction bases numbered 4, after V lost 6 bases and J lost 2 bases. The CDR3 extends over 13 amino acids. CDR3 bases: TGTGCCATCAGCCAGGACAGGACCTACGAGCAGTACTTC. It encodes CAISQDRTYEQYF.

This chain connects TRBV13 to TRBJ2-1; TRBD1 agrees at 8 bases. Germline lookup yields CDR1 PRHDT and CDR2 FYEKMQ (reference sequence). The CDR3 length is 17 residues. The trim removed 1 base at V and 1 base at J, leaving 6 bases unmatched. This chain's CDR3 is CASSLEGQGASYNEQFF. For the CDR3, the DNA is TGTGCCAGCAGCTTAGAGGGGCAGGGGGCTTCCTACAATGAGCAGTTCTTC.

V is TRBV18 and J is TRBJ2-7; weak D call: TRBD2 (6 bases). The V and J ends lost 5 bases and 1 base respectively, with 9 bases between them. The CDR3 is made up of 13 amino acids. CDR1 is KGHSH, CDR2 LQKENI, per germline. CDR3 bases: TGTGCCAGCTCAGAGGGGACTTCCTACGAGCAGTACGTC. Amino acid sequence: CASSEGTSYEQYV.

This clonotype was recorded once. The genes are TRBV24-1 and TRBJ2-5, with 8 bases that match TRBD1. The length of the CDR3 is 16 residues. Germline V CDR1 and CDR2: KGHDR, SFDVKD. The V gene end was trimmed by 3 bases and the J gene end by 4 bases; junction bases not matched to a gene: 9. The CDR3 is CATSDPTGDVGETQYF. The CDR3 nucleotides read TGTGCCACCAGTGATCCGACAGGGGATGTGGGAGAGACCCAGTACTTC.

This chain uses TRBV14 with TRBJ2-2; no clear D. CDR1 SGHDN and CDR2 FVKESK come from the germline V gene. The V and J ends lost 1 base and 6 bases respectively, with 12 bases between them. This CDR3 spans 15 amino acids. The CDR3 sequence: CASSQGWGNPGELFF. As DNA, the CDR3 is TGTGCCAGCAGCCAAGGGTGGGGAAACCCCGGGGAGCTGTTTTTT.

V gene TRBV6-1 combines with J gene TRBJ1-1; no clear D gene. V lost 7 bases and J lost 1, with 16 bases in between. The germline gives CDR1 MNHNS, CDR2 SASEGT. The CDR3 has 15 amino acids. CDR3: CASKAEYAWNTEAFF. CDR3 nucleotides: TGTGCCAGCAAGGCGGAGTATGCTTGGAACACTGAAGCTTTCTTT.

The chain combines TRBV20-1 with TRBJ2-7; either TRBD1 or TRBD2 may supply D (5 bases each). Germline CDR1 reads DFQATT; CDR2 reads SNEGSKA (reference sequence). The CDR3 is 13 residues long. V lost 4 bases and J lost 5, with 15 bases in between. The CDR3: CSATERGIHEQYF. CDR3 in DNA: TGCAGTGCTACAGAGAGGGGTATCCACGAGCAGTACTTC.

This clonotype was recorded a few times. This chain uses TRBV20-1 with TRBJ2-7, with a weak D call TRBD1 (5 bases). This CDR3 region has 11 residues. Germline V gene sequence: CDR1 DFQATT, CDR2 SNEGSKA (reference sequence). V shed 6 bases and J shed 6 bases, with 12 bases lying between them. The CDR3 DNA reads as TGCAGTGCACCGGACAATCGCGAGCAGTACTTC. It translates to CSAPDNREQYF.

The chain couples TRBV5-8 to TRBJ2-1; D is tentatively TRBD1 or TRBD2 (5 bases each). V was shortened by 4 bases and J by 1 base, with 9 bases between the two germline ends. Looked up from germline, CDR1 is SGHTS and CDR2 is YDEGEE. The CDR3 runs to 14 residues. CDR3 sequence: CASSRDPSYNEQFF. In DNA form, the CDR3 reads TGTGCCAGCAGCCGGGACCCGTCCTACAATGAGCAGTTCTTC.